These T cell receptor beta chains were read from a single sample in a study of T cell changes during pregnancy in multiple sclerosis. TCRdb keeps only in-frame clones here, not all; method: immunoSEQ multiplex PCR. This sample has roughly 35,000 clones; 90% occur once, and the top ten carry around 13%. The specimen comprised CD8+ T cells from peripheral blood mononuclear cells, sampled in the first trimester of pregnancy. The receptors were gathered from a female donor with multiple sclerosis, enrolled in a pregnancy study. CDR3s include the opening cysteine and the closing phenylalanine or tryptophan. A D gene is named only where the DNA matches it firmly. Clone sizes are given selectively: once, few, many, or a class where the clone is expanded.

TRBV4-3	TRBJ2-6	TRBD2	.	CASSQLAGVAPRVLTF	TGCGCCAGCAGCCAATTAGCGGGAGTCGCCCCAAGGGTCCTGACTTTC
TRBV15	TRBJ2-7	.	.	CATSKRTPGLPYEQYF	TGTGCCACCAGCAAGAGGACCCCGGGACTCCCCTACGAGCAGTACTTC
TRBV25-1	TRBJ1-5	.	few	CASRQSANQPQHF	TGTGCCAGCAGACAGAGTGCCAATCAGCCCCAGCATTTT
TRBV7-9	TRBJ2-7	.	.	CASSLGTPYEQYF	TGTGCCAGCAGCTTGGGGACACCCTACGAGCAGTACTTC
TRBV4-1	TRBJ1-5	TRBD1	.	CASSPRMGQVGTGNQPQHF	TGCGCCAGCAGCCCACGGATGGGACAGGTCGGGACCGGCAATCAGCCCCAGCATTTT
TRBV9	TRBJ2-2	TRBD2	.	CASSVDGSGVNTGELFF	TGTGCCAGCAGCGTAGATGGGAGCGGGGTAAACACCGGGGAGCTGTTTTTT
TRBV20-1	TRBJ2-3	.	.	CSAFEADTQYF	TGCAGTGCTTTCGAGGCAGATACGCAGTATTTT
TRBV6-1	TRBJ1-4	.	.	CASSENLGQRLFF	TGTGCCAGCAGTGAAAATCTGGGTCAGAGGCTGTTTTTT
TRBV4-1	TRBJ1-5	.	.	CASSGGESNQPQHF	TGCGCCAGCAGTGGGGGGGAGAGCAATCAGCCCCAGCATTTT
TRBV13	TRBJ1-3	TRBD1	.	CASSFPGTAENTIYF	TGTGCCAGCAGTTTTCCCGGGACAGCGGAAAACACCATATATTTT
TRBV20-1	TRBJ2-7	.	.	CSAKDSEQYF	TGCAGTGCTAAGGACAGCGAGCAGTACTTC
TRBV9	TRBJ1-1	TRBD1	.	CASSVGRGQGNTEAFF	TGTGCCAGCAGCGTAGGTCGTGGACAGGGAAACACTGAAGCTTTCTTT
TRBV28	TRBJ2-1	TRBD2	.	CASSFVGLEVGEQFF	TGTGCCAGCAGTTTTGTGGGACTAGAAGTTGGTGAGCAGTTCTTC
TRBV29-1	TRBJ2-7	.	.	CSVEGPGGAGVYEQYF	TGCAGCGTTGAAGGACCGGGCGGGGCGGGCGTCTACGAGCAGTACTTC
TRBV11-1	TRBJ1-1	.	.	CASSLGGGEAFF	TGTGCCAGCAGCTTGGGCGGAGGGGAAGCTTTCTTT
TRBV9	TRBJ2-7	TRBD1	.	CASSPGQQFYEQYF	TGTGCCAGCAGCCCGGGACAGCAGTTCTACGAGCAGTACTTC
TRBV7-9	TRBJ2-1	TRBD2	once	CASSLVTSGMDEQFF	TGTGCCAGCAGCTTAGTAACCAGCGGGATGGATGAGCAGTTCTTC
TRBV5-1	TRBJ2-1	.	.	CASRVGEGPNNEQFF	TGCGCCAGCAGAGTCGGGGAAGGGCCAAACAATGAGCAGTTCTTC
TRBV21-1	TRBJ1-5	.	.	CASSTRDRENNSNQPQHF	TGTGCCAGCAGCACCCGGGACAGGGAGAACAATAGCAATCAGCCCCAGCATTTT
TRBV14	TRBJ2-6	.	.	CASSQFRGSGANVLTF	TGTGCCAGCAGCCAATTCAGGGGATCTGGGGCCAACGTCCTGACTTTC
TRBV28	TRBJ1-1	TRBD1	.	CASSYRGLITEAFF	TGTGCCAGCAGTTACAGGGGGCTTATCACTGAAGCTTTCTTT
TRBV19	TRBJ2-7	.	.	CASSLTSSGSEQYF	TGTGCCAGTTCTCTGACTAGTTCGGGTTCCGAGCAGTACTTC
TRBV19	TRBJ2-1	.	.	CASSIPVVNEQFF	TGTGCCAGTAGTATCCCCGTAGTCAATGAGCAGTTCTTC
TRBV7-8	TRBJ2-1	.	.	CASSLGTLPEQFF	TGTGCCAGCAGCTTAGGGACTCTCCCCGAGCAGTTCTTC
TRBV6-5	TRBJ2-3	.	.	CASSGTTTDTQYF	TGTGCCAGCAGCGGGACAACCACAGATACGCAGTATTTT
TRBV19	TRBJ2-2	TRBD2	.	CASSKREGPGELFF	TGTGCCAGTTCAAAGCGGGAGGGCCCCGGGGAGCTGTTTTTT
TRBV9	TRBJ2-5	TRBD2	.	CASSPWGGAGGGETQYF	TGTGCCAGCAGCCCATGGGGAGGAGCGGGAGGCGGAGAGACCCAGTACTTC
TRBV6-4	TRBJ2-5	.	.	CARELPEETQYF	TGTGCCAGAGAACTCCCCGAAGAGACCCAGTACTTC
TRBV6-6	TRBJ2-7	TRBD1	.	CASSGTVSYEQYF	TGTGCCAGCAGTGGGACAGTCTCCTACGAGCAGTACTTC
TRBV10-3	TRBJ2-3	TRBD2	.	CAIRDFSGSSDTDTQYF	TGTGCCATCAGGGATTTTAGCGGGAGCTCTGACACAGATACGCAGTATTTT
TRBV19	TRBJ2-1	TRBD2	.	CASSFFTGGPYNEQFF	TGTGCCAGTTCATTTTTTACGGGAGGGCCTTACAATGAGCAGTTCTTC
TRBV4-1	TRBJ2-7	TRBD1	.	CASSQGTGTYEQYF	TGCGCCAGCAGCCAGGGGACAGGGACCTACGAGCAGTACTTC
TRBV5-8	TRBJ2-7	.	.	CASSLVHSYEQYF	TGTGCCAGCAGCTTGGTTCACAGTTACGAGCAGTACTTC
TRBV7-9	TRBJ2-1	TRBD2	once	CASSYQVVLAGASYNEQFF	TGTGCCAGCAGCTATCAAGTTGTACTAGCGGGAGCAAGTTACAATGAGCAGTTCTTC
TRBV6-1	TRBJ2-7	.	.	CASSEPPGLSTYEQYF	TGTGCCAGCAGTGAACCCCCGGGACTCAGCACCTACGAGCAGTACTTC
TRBV2	TRBJ1-5	.	.	CASSELGGENNQPQHF	TGTGCCAGCAGTGAACTGGGGGGGGAGAACAATCAGCCCCAGCATTTT
TRBV7-9	TRBJ2-7	TRBD1	.	CASSFAGGSSEQYF	TGTGCCAGCAGCTTCGCAGGGGGCTCTTCCGAGCAGTACTTC
TRBV19	TRBJ2-2	.	few	CASTRGSGELFF	TGTGCCAGTACCAGGGGTTCCGGGGAGCTGTTTTTT
TRBV19	TRBJ2-7	.	.	CASSMVGGAYEQYF	TGTGCCAGTAGTATGGTGGGAGGAGCCTACGAGCAGTACTTC
TRBV27	TRBJ2-2	.	once	CASSPGGAGELFF	TGTGCCAGCAGTCCGGGCGGGGCCGGGGAGCTGTTTTTT
TRBV7-9	TRBJ1-2	.	.	CASSGGLNYGYTF	TGTGCCAGCAGCGGGGGCTTAAACTATGGCTACACCTTC
TRBV5-4	TRBJ2-3	TRBD1	.	CASSSRTGGTDTQYF	TGTGCCAGCAGCTCCCGGACAGGGGGCACAGATACGCAGTATTTT
TRBV27	TRBJ2-7	.	.	CASSLTSSYEQYF	TGTGCCAGCAGTTTGACTAGTTCCTACGAGCAGTACTTC
TRBV7-6	TRBJ2-7	.	.	CASSSYSLPSYEQYF	TGTGCCAGCAGCTCATACAGCCTACCCTCCTACGAGCAGTACTTC